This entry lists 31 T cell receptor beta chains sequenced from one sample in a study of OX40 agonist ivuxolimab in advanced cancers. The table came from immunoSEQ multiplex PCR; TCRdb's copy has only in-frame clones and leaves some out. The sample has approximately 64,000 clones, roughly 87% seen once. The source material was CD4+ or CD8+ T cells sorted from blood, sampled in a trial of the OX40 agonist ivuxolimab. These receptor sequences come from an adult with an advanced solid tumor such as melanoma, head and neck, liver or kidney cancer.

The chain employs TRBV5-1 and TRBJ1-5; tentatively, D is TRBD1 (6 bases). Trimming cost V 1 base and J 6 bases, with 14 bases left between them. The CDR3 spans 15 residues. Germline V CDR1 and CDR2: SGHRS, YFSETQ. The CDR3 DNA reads TGCGCCAGCAGCTTGAATCCAGGGGAGGGTCAGCCCCAGCATTTT. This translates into CASSLNPGEGQPQHF.

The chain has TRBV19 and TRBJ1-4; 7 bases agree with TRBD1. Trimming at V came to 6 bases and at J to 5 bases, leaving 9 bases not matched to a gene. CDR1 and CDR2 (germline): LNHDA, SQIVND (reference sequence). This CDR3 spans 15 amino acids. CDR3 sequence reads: CASRGTQGPNEKLFF. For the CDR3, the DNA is TGTGCCAGTAGGGGAACACAGGGGCCGAATGAAAAACTGTTTTTT.

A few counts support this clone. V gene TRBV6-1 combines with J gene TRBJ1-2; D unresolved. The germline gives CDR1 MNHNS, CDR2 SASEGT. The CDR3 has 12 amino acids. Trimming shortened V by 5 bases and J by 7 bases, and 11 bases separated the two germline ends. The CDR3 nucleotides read TGTGCCAGCAGTCTCGAAGGGCTTGGCTACACCTTC. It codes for CASSLEGLGYTF.

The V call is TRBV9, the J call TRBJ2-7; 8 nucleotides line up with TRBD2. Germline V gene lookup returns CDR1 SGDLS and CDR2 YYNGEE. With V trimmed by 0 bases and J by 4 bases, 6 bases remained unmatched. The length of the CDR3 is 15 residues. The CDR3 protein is CASSVGIAGSYEQYF. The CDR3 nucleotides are TGTGCCAGCAGCGTAGGCATAGCGGGGAGTTACGAGCAGTACTTC.

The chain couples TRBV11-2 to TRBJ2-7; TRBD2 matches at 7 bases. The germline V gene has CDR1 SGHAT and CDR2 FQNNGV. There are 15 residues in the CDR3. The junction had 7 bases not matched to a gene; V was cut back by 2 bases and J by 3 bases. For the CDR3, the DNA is TGTGCCAGCAGCTTAAGCTACGCTAGCGGCTACGAGCAGTACTTC. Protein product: CASSLSYASGYEQYF.

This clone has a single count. In DNA, the CDR3 is TGTGCCAGCAGCTTAGGGGCCGGCACCTACGAGCAGTACTTC. Encoded protein: CASSLGAGTYEQYF. The chain uses TRBV11-2 and TRBJ2-7, with D uncertain. This CDR3 is 14 amino acids long. In germline, CDR1 is SGHAT, CDR2 FQNNGV. Trimming took off 1 base at V and 2 bases at J, with 9 bases between the two ends.

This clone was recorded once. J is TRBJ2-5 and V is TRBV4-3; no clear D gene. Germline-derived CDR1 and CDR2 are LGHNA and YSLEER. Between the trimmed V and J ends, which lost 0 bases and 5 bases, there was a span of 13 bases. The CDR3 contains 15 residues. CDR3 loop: CASSQDYLAWETQYF. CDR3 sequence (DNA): TGCGCCAGCAGCCAAGATTATCTGGCTTGGGAGACCCAGTACTTC.

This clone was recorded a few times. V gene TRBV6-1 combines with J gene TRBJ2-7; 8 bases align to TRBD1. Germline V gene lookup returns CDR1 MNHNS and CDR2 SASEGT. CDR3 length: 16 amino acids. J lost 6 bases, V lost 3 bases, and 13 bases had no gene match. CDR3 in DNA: TGTGCCAGCAGTGACCCCACCGGGACAGGCCGAAGCGAGCAGTACTTC. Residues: CASSDPTGTGRSEQYF.

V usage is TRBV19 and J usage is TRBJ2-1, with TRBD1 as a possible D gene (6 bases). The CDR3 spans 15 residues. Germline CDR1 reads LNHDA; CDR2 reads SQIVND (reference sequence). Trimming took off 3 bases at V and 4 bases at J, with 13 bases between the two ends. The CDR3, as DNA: TGTGCCAGTAGTATGTCCCCAGGGGCATACAATGAGCAGTTCTTC. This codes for CASSMSPGAYNEQFF.

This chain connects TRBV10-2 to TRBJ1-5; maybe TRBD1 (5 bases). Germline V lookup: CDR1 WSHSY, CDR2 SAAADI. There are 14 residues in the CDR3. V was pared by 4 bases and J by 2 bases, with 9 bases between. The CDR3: CASSAGVGNQPQHF. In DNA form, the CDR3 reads TGCGCCAGCAGTGCGGGGGTTGGCAATCAGCCCCAGCATTTT.

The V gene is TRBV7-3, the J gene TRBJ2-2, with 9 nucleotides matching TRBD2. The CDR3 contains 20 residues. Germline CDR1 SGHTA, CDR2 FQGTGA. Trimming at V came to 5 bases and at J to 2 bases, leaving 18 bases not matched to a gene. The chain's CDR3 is CASSPTSGPIDGINTGELFF. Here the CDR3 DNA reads TGTGCCAGCAGCCCTACTAGCGGGCCGATCGACGGGATCAACACCGGGGAGCTGTTTTTT.

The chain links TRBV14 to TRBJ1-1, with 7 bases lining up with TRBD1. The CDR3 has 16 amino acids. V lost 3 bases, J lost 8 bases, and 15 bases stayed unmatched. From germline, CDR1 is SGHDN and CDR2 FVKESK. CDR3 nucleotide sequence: TGTGCCAGCAGCCATTCTCAGGGGGGGAGGTTCCCAGAAGCTTTCTTT. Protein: CASSHSQGGRFPEAFF. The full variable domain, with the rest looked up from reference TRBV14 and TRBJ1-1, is EAGVTQFPSHSVIEKGQTVTLRCDPISGHDNLYWYRRVMGKEIKFLLHFVKESKQDESGMPNNRFLAERTGGTYSTLKVQPAELEDSGVYFCASSHSQGGRFPEAFFGQGTRLTVV.

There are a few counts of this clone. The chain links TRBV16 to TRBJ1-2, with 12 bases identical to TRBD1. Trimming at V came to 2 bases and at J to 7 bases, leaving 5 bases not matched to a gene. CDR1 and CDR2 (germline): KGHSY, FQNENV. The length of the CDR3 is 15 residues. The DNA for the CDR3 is TGTGCCAGCAGCCAAACGAGGGACAGGGGGCCTGGCTACACCTTC. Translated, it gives CASSQTRDRGPGYTF.

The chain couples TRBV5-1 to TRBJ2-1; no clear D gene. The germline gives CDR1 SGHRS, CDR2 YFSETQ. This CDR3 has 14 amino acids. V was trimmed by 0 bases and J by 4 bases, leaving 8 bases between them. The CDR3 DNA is TGCGCCAGCAGCTTGGAAAGCAGTTACAATGAGCAGTTCTTC. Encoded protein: CASSLESSYNEQFF.

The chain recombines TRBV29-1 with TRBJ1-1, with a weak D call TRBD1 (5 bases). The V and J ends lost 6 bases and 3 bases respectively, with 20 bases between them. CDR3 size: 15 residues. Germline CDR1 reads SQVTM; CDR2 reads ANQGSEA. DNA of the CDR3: TGCAGCGTCCTCCCGGTTTCGGGGGGGGACACTGAAGCTTTCTTT. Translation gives CSVLPVSGGDTEAFF.

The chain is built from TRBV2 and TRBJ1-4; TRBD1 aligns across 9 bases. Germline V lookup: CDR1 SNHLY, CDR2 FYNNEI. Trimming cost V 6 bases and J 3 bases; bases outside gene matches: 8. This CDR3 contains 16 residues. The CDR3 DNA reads TGTGCCAGCAGCACGGGACAGGGTAGTGCTAATGAAAAACTGTTTTTT. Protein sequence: CASSTGQGSANEKLFF.

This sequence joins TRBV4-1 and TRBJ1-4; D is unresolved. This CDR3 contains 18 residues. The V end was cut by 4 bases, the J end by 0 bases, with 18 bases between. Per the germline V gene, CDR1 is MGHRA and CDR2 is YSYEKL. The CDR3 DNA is TGCGCCAGCAGCCCGACTGGGTTGGGCGAGGCAACTAATGAAAAACTGTTTTTT. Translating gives CASSPTGLGEATNEKLFF.

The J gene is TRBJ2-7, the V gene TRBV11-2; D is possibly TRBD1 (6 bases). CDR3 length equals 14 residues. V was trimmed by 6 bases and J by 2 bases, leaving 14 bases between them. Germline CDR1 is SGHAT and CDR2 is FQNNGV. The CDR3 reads CASRLTGTPYEQYF. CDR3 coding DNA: TGTGCCAGCAGGCTTACCGGGACACCCTACGAGCAGTACTTC.

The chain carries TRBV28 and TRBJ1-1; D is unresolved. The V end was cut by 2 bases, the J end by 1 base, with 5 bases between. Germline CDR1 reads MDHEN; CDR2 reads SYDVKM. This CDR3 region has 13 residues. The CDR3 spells CASSLDQNTEAFF. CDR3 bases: TGTGCCAGCAGTTTAGACCAGAACACTGAAGCTTTCTTT.

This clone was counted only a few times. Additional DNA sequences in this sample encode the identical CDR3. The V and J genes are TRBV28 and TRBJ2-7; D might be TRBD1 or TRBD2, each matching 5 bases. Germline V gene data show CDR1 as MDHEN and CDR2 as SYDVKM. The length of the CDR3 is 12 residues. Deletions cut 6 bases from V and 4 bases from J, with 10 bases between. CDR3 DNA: TGTGCCAGCAGCCGAGGGGTTTACGAGCAGTACTTC. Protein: CASSRGVYEQYF.

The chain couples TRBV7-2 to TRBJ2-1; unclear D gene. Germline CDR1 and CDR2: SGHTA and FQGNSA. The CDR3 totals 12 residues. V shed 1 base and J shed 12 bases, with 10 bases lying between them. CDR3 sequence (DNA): TGTGCCAGCAGCTTAGAGGCGGAGCGGCAGTTCTTC. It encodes CASSLEAERQFF.

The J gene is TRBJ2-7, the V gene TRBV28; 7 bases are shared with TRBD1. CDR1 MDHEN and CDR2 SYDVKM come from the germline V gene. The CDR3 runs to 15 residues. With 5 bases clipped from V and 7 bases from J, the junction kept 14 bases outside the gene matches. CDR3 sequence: CASSPLRDSPREQYF. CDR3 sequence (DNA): TGTGCCAGCAGTCCCCTCCGGGACAGCCCAAGGGAGCAGTACTTC. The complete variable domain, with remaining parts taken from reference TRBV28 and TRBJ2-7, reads DVKVTQSSRYLVKRTGEKVFLECVQDMDHENMFWYRQDPGLGLRLIYFSYDVKMKEKGDIPEGYSVSREKKERFSLILESASTNQTSMYLCASSPLRDSPREQYFGPGTRLTVT.

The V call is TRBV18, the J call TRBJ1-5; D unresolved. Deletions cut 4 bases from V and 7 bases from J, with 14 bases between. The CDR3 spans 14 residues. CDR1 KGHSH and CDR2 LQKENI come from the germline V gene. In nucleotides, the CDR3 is TGTGCCAGCTCACAGGACCGAAGTGGGCAGCCCCAGCATTTT. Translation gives CASSQDRSGQPQHF. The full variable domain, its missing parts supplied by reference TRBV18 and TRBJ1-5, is NAGVMQNPRHLVRRRGQEARLRCSPMKGHSHVYWYRQLPEEGLKFMVYLQKENIIDESGMPKERFSAEFPKEGPSILRIQQVVRGDSAAYFCASSQDRSGQPQHFGDGTRLSIL.

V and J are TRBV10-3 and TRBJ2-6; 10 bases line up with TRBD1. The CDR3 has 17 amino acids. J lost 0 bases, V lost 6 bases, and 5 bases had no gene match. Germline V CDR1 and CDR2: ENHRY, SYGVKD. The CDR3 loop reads CAIRDRGDNSGANVLTF. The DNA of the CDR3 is TGTGCCATCAGGGACAGGGGGGATAACTCTGGGGCCAACGTCCTGACTTTC.

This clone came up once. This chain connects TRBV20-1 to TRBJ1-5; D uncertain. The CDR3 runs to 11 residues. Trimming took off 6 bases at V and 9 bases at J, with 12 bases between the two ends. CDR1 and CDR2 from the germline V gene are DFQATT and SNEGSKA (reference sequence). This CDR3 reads CSAPWLGPQHF. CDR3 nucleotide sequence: TGCAGTGCCCCGTGGTTGGGGCCCCAGCATTTT.

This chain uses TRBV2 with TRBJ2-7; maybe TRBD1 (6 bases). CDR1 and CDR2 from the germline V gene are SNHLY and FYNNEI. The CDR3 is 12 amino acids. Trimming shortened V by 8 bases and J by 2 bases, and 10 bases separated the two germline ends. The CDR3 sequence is CASSQGTYEQYF. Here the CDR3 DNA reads TGTGCCAGCTCACAGGGAACCTACGAGCAGTACTTC.

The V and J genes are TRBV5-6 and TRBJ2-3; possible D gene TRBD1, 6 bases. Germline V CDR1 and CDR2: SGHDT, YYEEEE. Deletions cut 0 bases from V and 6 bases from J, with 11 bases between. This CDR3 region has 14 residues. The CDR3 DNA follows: TGTGCCAGCAGCTTGGTGGGGGCGGCCGATACGCAGTATTTT. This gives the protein CASSLVGAADTQYF.

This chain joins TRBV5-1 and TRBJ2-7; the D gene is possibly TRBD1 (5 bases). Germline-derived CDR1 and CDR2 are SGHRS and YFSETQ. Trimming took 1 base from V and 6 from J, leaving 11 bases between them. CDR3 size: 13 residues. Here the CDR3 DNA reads TGCGCCAGCAGCTTGTCAAACAGGCTCGAGCAGTACTTC. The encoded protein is CASSLSNRLEQYF. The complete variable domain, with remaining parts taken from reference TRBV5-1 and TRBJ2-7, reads KAGVTQTPRYLIKTRGQQVTLSCSPISGHRSVSWYQQTPGQGLQFLFEYFSETQRNKGNFPGRFSGRQFSNSRSEMNVSTLELGDSALYLCASSLSNRLEQYFGPGTRLTVT.

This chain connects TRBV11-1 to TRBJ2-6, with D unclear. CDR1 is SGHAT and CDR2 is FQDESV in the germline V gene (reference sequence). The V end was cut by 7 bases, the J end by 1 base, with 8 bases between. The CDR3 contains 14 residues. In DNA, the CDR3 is TGTGCCAGCACCCCGCTATCTGGGGCCAACGTCCTGACTTTC. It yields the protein CASTPLSGANVLTF.

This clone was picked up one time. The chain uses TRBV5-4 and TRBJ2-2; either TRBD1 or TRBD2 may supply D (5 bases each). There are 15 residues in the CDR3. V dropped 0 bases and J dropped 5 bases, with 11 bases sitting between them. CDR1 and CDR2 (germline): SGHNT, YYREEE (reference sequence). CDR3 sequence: CASSLAGRTTGELFF. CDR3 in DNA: TGTGCCAGCAGCTTGGCGGGGCGTACGACCGGGGAGCTGTTTTTT.

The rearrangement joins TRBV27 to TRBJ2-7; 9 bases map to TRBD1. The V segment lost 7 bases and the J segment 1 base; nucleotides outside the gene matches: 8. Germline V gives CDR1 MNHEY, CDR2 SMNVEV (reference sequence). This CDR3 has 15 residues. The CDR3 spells CASKMGTGSSYEQYF. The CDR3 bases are TGTGCCAGCAAAATGGGGACAGGGTCTTCCTACGAGCAGTACTTC.